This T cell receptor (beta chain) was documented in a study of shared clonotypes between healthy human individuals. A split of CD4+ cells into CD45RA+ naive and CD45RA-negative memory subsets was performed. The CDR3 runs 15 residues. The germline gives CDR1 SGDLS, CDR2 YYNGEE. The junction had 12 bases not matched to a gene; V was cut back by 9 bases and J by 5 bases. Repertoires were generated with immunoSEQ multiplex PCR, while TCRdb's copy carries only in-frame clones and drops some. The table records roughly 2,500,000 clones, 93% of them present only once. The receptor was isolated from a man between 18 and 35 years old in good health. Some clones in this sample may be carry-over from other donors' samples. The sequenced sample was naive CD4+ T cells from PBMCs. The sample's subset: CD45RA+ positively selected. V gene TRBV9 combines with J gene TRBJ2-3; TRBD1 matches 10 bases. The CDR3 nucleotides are TGTGCCACCTCACCCCGGACAGGGGGGGGAGATACGCAGTATTTT. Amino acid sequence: CATSPRTGGGDTQYF.